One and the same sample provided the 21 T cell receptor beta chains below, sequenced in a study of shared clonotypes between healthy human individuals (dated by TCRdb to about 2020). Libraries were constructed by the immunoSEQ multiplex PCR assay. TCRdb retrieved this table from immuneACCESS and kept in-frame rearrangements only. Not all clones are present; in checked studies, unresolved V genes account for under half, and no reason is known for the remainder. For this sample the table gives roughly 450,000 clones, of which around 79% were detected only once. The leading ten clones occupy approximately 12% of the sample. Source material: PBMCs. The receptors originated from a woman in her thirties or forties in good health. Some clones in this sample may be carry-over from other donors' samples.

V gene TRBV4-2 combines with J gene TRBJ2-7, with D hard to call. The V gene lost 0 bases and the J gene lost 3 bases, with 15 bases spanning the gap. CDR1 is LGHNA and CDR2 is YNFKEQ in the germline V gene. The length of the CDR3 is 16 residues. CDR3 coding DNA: TGTGCCAGCAGCCAAGATATAGGGTCTCCTAACTACGAGCAGTACTTC. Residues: CASSQDIGSPNYEQYF.

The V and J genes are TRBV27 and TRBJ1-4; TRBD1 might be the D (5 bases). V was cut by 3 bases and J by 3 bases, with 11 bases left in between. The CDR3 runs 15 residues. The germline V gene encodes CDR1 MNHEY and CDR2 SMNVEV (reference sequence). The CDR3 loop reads CASSFRGLPNEKLFF. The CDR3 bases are TGTGCCAGCAGTTTTAGGGGTCTCCCTAATGAAAAACTGTTTTTT. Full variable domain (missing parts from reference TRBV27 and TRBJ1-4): EAQVTQNPRYLITVTGKKLTVTCSQNMNHEYMSWYRQDPGLGLRQIYYSMNVEVTDKGDVPEGYKVSRKEKRNFPLILESPSPNQTSLYFCASSFRGLPNEKLFFGSGTQLSVL.

CDR3 DNA sequence: TGCGCCAGCAGCCAAGACCCGGGACTAGCGGAAAGTAATGAGCAGTTCTTC. Translating it yields CASSQDPGLAESNEQFF. The rearrangement links TRBV4-1 to TRBJ2-1; 11 bases are a match to TRBD2. The J segment lost 7 bases and the V segment lost 0 bases, leaving 8 bases of the junction unmatched. This CDR3 contains 17 residues. Germline CDR1 MGHRA, CDR2 YSYEKL.

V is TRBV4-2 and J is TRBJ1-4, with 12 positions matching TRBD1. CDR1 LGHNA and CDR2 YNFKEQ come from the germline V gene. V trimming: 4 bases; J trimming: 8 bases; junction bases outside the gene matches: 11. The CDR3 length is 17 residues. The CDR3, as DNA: TGTGCCAGCAGCCTGGGACAGGGGGCGCGTTCAAGAGAAAAACTGTTTTTT. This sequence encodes CASSLGQGARSREKLFF.

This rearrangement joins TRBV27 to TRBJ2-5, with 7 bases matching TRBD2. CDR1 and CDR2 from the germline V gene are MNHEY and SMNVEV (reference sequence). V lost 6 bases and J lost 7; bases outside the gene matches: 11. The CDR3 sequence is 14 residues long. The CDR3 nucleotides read TGTGCCAGCAGGGGACTACGGGCCCCATTGACCCAGTACTTC. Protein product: CASRGLRAPLTQYF.

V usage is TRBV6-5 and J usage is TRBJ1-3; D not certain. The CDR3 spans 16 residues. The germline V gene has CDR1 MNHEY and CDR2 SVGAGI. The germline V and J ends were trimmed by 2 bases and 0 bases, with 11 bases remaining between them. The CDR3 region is CASSYQGYDSGNTIYF. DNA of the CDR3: TGTGCCAGCAGTTACCAAGGGTACGACTCTGGAAACACCATATATTTT.

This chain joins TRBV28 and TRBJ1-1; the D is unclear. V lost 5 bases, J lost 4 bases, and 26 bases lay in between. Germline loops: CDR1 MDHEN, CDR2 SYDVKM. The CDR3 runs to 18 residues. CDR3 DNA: TGTGCCAGCAGTGAACCCAAGGGAGGCATTCCCCTGATCACTGAAGCTTTCTTT. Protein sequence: CASSEPKGGIPLITEAFF.

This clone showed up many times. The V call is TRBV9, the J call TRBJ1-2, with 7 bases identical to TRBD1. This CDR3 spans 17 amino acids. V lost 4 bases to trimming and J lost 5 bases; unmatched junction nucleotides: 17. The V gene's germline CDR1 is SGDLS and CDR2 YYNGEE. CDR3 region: CASSLRQGPDSLYGYTF. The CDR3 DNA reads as TGTGCCAGCAGCCTGAGACAGGGCCCCGATTCTTTATATGGCTACACCTTC. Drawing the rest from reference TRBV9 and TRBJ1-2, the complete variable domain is DSGVTQTPKHLITATGQRVTLRCSPRSGDLSVYWYQQSLDQGLQFLIQYYNGEERAKGNILERFSAQQFPDLHSELNLSSLELGDSALYFCASSLRQGPDSLYGYTFGSGTRLTVV.

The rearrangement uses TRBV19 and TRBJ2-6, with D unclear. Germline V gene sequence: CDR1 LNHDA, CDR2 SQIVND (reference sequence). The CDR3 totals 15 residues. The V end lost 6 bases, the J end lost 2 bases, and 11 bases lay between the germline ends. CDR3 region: CASSLGNPGANVLTF. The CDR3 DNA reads TGTGCCAGTAGCCTAGGGAACCCTGGGGCCAACGTCCTGACTTTC.

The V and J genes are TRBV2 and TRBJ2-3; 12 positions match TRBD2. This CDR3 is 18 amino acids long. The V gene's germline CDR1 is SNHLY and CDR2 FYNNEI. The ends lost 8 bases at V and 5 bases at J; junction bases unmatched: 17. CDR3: CASLGASGRAPPGDTQYF. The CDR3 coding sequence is TGTGCCAGCCTAGGCGCTAGCGGGAGGGCGCCACCAGGAGATACGCAGTATTTT.

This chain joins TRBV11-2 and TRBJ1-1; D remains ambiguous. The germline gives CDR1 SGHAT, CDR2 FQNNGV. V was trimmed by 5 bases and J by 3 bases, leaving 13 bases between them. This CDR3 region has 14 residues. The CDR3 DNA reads TGTGCCAGCAGCACCATGCGCGGGGACACTGAAGCTTTCTTT. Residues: CASSTMRGDTEAFF.

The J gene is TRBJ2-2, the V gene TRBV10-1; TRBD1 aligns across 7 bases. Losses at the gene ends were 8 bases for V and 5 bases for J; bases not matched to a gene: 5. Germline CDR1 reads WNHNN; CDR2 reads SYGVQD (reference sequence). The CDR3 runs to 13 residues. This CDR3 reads CASGRQGTGELFF. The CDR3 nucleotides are TGCGCCAGCGGAAGACAGGGAACCGGGGAGCTGTTTTTT.

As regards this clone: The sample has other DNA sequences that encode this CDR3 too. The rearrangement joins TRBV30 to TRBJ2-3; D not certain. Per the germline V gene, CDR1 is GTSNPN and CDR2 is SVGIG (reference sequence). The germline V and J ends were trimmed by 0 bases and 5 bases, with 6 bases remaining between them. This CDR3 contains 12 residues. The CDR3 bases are TGTGCCTGGAGTGTAGCTGGAGATACGCAGTATTTT. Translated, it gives CAWSVAGDTQYF.

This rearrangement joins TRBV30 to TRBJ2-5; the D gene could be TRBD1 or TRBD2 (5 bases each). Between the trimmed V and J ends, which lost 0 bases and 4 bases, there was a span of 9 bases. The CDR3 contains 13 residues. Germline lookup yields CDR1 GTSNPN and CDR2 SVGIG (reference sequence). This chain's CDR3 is CAWSVAGRETQYF. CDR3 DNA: TGTGCCTGGAGTGTAGCAGGGAGAGAGACCCAGTACTTC.

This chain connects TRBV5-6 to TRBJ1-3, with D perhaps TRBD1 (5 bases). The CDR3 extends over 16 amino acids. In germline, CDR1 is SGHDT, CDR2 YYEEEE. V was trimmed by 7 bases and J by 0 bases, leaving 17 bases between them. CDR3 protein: CASQRRGADSGNTIYF. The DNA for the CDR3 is TGTGCCAGCCAAAGGAGGGGCGCCGACTCTGGAAACACCATATATTTT. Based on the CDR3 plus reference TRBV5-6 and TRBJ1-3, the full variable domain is DAGVTQSPTHLIKTRGQQVTLRCSPKSGHDTVSWYQQALGQGPQFIFQYYEEEERQRGNFPDRFSGHQFPNYSSELNVNALLLGDSALYLCASQRRGADSGNTIYFGEGSWLTVV.

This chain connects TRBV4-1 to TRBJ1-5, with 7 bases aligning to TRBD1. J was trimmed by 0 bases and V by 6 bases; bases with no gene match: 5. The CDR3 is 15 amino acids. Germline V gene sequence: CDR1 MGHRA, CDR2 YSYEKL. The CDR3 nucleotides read TGCGCCAGCAGTCTGGGGACAGCTAGCAATCAGCCCCAGCATTTT. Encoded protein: CASSLGTASNQPQHF.

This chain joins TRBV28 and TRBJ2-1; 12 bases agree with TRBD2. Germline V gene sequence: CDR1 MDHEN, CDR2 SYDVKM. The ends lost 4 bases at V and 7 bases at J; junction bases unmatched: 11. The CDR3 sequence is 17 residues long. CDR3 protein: CASSSPSSGRAVNEQFF. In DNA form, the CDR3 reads TGTGCCAGCAGTTCTCCATCTAGCGGGAGGGCCGTGAATGAGCAGTTCTTC. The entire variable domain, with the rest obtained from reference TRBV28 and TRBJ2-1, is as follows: DVKVTQSSRYLVKRTGEKVFLECVQDMDHENMFWYRQDPGLGLRLIYFSYDVKMKEKGDIPEGYSVSREKKERFSLILESASTNQTSMYLCASSSPSSGRAVNEQFFGPGTRLTVL.

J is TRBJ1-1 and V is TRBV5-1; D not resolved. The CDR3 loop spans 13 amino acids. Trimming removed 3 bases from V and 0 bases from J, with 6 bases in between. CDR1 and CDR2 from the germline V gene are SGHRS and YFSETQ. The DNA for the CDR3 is TGCGCCAGCAGCTCCGCCGTGAACACTGAAGCTTTCTTT. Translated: CASSSAVNTEAFF.

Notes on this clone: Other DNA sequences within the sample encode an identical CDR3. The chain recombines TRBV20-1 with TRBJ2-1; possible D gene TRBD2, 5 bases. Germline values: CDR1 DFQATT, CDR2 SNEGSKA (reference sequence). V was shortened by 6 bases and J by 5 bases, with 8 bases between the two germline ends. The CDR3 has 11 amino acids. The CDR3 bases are TGCAGTGCGCGGGCCGACAATGAGCAGTTCTTC. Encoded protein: CSARADNEQFF.

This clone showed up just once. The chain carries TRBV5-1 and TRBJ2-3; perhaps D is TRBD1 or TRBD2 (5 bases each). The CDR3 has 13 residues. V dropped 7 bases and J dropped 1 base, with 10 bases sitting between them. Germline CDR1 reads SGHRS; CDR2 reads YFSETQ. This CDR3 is CASGRDGTDTQYF. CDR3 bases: TGCGCCAGCGGCAGGGACGGCACAGATACGCAGTATTTT.

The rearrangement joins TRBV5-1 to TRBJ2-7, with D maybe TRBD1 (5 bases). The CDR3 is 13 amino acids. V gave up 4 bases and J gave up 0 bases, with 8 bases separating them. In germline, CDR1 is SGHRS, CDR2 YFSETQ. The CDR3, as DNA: TGCGCCAGCAGCCCAGGGTCCTCCTACGAGCAGTACTTC. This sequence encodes CASSPGSSYEQYF.